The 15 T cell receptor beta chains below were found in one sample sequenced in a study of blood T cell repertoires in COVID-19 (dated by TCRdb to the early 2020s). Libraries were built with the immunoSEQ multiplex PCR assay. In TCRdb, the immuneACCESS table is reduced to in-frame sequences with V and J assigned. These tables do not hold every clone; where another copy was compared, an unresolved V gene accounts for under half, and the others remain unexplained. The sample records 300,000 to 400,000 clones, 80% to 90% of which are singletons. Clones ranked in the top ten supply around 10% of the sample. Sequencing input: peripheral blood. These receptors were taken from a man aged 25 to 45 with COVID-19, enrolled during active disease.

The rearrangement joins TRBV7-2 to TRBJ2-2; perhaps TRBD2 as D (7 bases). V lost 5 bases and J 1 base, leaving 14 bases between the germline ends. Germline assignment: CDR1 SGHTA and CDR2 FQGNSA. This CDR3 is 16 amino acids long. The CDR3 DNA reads TGTGCCAGCAGCAGGGGAGGGGGGATGAACACCGGGGAGCTGTTTTTT. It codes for CASSRGGGMNTGELFF.

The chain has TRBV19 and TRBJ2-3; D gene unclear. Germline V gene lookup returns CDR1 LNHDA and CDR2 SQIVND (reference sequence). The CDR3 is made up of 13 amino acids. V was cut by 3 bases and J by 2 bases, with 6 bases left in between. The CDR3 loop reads CASSMLATDTQYF. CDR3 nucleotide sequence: TGTGCCAGTAGTATGTTGGCCACAGATACGCAGTATTTT. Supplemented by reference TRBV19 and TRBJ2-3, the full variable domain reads DGGITQSPKYLFRKEGQNVTLSCEQNLNHDAMYWYRQDPGQGLRLIYYSQIVNDFQKGDIAEGYSVSREKKESFPLTVTSAQKNPTAFYLCASSMLATDTQYFGPGTRLTVL.

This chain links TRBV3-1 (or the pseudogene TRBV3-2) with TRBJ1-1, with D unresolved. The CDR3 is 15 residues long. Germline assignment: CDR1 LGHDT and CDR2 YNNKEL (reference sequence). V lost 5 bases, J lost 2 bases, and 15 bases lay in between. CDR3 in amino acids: CASSKPGFPNTEAFF. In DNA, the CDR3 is TGTGCCAGCAGCAAACCCGGGTTTCCAAACACTGAAGCTTTCTTT.

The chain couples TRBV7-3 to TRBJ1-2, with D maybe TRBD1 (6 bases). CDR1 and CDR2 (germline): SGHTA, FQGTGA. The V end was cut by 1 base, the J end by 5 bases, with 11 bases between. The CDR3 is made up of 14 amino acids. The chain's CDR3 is CASSLRTETYGYTF. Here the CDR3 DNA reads TGTGCCAGCAGCTTAAGGACAGAGACATATGGCTACACCTTC.

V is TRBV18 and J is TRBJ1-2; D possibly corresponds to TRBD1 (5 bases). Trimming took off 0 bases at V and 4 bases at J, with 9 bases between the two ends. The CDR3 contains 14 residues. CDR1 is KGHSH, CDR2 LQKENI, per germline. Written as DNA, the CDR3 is TGTGCCAGCTCACCACCGCAGGGAGGCTATGGCTACACCTTC. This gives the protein CASSPPQGGYGYTF.

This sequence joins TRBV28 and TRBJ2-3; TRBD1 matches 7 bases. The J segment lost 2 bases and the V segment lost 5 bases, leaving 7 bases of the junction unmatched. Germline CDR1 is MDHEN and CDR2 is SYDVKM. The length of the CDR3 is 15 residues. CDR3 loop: CASSPPTGSTDTQYF. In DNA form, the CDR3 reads TGTGCCAGCAGTCCCCCGACAGGGTCCACAGATACGCAGTATTTT.

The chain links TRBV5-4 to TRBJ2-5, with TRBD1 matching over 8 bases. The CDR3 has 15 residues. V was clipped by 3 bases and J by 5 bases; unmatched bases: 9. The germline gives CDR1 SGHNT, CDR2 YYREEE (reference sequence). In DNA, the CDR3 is TGTGCCAGCAGCTCAGGGGGCCAACGAGGGGAGACCCAGTACTTC. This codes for CASSSGGQRGETQYF.

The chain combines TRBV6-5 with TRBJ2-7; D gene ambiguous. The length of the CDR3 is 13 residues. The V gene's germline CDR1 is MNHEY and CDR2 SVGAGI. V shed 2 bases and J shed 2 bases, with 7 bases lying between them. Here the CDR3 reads CASSYRETYEQYF. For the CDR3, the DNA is TGTGCCAGCAGTTACAGAGAAACCTACGAGCAGTACTTC.

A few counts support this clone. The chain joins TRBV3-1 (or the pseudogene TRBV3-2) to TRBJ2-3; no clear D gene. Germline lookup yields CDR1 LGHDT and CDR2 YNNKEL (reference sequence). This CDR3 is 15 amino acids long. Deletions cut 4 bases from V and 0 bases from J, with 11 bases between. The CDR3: CASSPVPSSTDTQYF. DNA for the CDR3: TGTGCCAGCAGCCCCGTTCCCTCTAGCACAGATACGCAGTATTTT.

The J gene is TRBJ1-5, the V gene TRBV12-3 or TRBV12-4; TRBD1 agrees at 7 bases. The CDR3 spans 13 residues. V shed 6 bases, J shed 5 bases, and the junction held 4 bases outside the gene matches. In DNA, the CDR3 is TGTGCCAGCAGCCATGACAGGGATCAGCCCCAGCATTTT. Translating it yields CASSHDRDQPQHF.

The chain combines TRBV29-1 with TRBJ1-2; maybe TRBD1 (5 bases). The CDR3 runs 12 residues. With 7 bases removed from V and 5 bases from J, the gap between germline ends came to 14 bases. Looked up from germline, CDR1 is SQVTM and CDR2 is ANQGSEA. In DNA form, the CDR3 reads TGCAGCGGGCTCGGCAGGGCTTATGGCTACACCTTC. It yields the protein CSGLGRAYGYTF.

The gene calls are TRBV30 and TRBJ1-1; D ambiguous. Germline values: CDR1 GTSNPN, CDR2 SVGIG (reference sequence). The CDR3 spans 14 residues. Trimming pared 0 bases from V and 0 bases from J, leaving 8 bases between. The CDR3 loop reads CAWSVGGLNTEAFF. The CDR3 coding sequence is TGTGCCTGGAGTGTCGGAGGGTTGAACACTGAAGCTTTCTTT. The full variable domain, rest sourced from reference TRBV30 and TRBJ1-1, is SQTIHQWPATLVQPVGSPLSLECTVEGTSNPNLYWYRQAAGRGLQLLFYSVGIGQISSEVPQNLSASRPQDRQFILSSKKLLLSDSGFYLCAWSVGGLNTEAFFGQGTRLTVV.

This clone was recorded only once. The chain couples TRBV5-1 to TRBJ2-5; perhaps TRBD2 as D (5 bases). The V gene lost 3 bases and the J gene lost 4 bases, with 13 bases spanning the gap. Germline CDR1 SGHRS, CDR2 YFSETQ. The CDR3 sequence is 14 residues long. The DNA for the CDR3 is TGCGCCAGCAGCTGGCACCGAGAGGGAGAGACCCAGTACTTC. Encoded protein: CASSWHREGETQYF.

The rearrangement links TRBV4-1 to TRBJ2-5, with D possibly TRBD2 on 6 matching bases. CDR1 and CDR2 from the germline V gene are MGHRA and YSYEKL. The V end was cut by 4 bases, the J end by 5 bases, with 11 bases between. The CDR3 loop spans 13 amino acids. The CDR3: CASSLAGRETQYF. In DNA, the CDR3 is TGCGCCAGCAGCCTGGCGGGACGGGAGACCCAGTACTTC.

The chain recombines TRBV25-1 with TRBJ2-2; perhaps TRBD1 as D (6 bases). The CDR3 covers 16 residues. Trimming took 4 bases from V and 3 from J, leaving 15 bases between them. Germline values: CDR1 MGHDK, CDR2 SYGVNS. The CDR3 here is CASSARTAKDTGELFF. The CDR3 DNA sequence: TGTGCCAGCAGTGCGAGGACAGCTAAGGACACCGGGGAGCTGTTTTTT.